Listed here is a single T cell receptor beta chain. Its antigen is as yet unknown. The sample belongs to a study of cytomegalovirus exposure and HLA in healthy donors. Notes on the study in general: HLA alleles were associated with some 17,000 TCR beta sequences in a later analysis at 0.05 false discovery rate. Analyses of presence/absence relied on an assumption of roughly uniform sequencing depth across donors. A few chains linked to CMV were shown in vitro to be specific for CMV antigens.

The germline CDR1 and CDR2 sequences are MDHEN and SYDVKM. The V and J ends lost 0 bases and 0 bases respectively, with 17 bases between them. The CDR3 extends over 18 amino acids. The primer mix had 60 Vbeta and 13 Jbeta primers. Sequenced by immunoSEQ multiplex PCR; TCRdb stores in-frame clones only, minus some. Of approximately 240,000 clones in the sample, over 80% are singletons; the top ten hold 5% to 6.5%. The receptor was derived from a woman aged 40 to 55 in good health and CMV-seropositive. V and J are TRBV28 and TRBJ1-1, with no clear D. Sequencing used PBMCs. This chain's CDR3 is CASSLWTTAGQMNTEAFF. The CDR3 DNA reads TGTGCCAGCAGTTTATGGACCACGGCAGGCCAGATGAACACTGAAGCTTTCTTT.